One T cell receptor beta chain is described in this entry. In the original processing: By means of reference gene primer amplification, nucleated cell counts were estimated. TCRdb's table, derived via immunoSEQ multiplex PCR, lists solely in-frame clones and lacks some. That table supplies the V and J calls and clone size; D and trimming were determined from the DNA. The sample includes over 300,000 clones, around 90% of them seen just once. The germline V gene has CDR1 SNHLY and CDR2 FYNNEI. V was clipped by 4 bases and J by 2 bases, with 9 bases between them. The CDR3 is 13 residues long. The data belong to a study of blood T cell repertoires in COVID-19. For the study at large: Samples came from the United States, Italy and Spain, spanning acute and convalescent COVID-19. PBMCs, B-cell-depleted T cells, or T cells were the source of the cDNA or gDNA that made up the material.

This TCR was recovered from a man in his late teens or twenties with active or convalescent COVID-19. The V call is TRBV2, the J call TRBJ2-7; a possible D gene is TRBD1 (5 bases). Sequenced input: peripheral blood. CDR3 sequence: CASSGMTAYEQYF. Here the CDR3 DNA reads TGTGCCAGCAGTGGGATGACAGCCTACGAGCAGTACTTC.